This TCR beta chain was profiled in a study of cytomegalovirus exposure and HLA in healthy donors. The PCR employed 60 Vbeta primers together with 13 Jbeta primers. Per the original methods: Later analysis identified 80 million to 90 million unique TCR beta chains, approximately 10 million shared. Only in-frame clones appear in the TCRdb table, and some are missing; sequencing was by immunoSEQ multiplex PCR. V and J calls and clone size are copied from that table; D and trimming were computed from the DNA. The sample yields more than 85,000 clones, approximately 81% seen once. General study results and limits: Reported performance of the classifier showed diagnosis of cytomegalovirus status with high specificity and sensitivity. One variant, a missense change in DCLRE1C, was linked in a later analysis to TCR beta V- and J-gene trimming.

Germline loops: CDR1 LNHDA, CDR2 SQIVND (reference sequence). Trimming at V came to 6 bases and at J to 11 bases, leaving 12 bases not matched to a gene. The CDR3 has 14 amino acids. With regard to this clone: Its antigen is unknown.

This chain uses TRBV19 with TRBJ1-1; 10 nucleotides line up with TRBD1. This TCR was sampled from a young man in good health and CMV-seronegative. Sequenced material: PBMCs. The CDR3 reads CASRKTGGERAAFF. DNA for the CDR3: TGTGCCAGTAGGAAGACAGGGGGCGAGCGTGCGGCTTTCTTT.